This T cell receptor (beta chain) came from a study of T cell responses to AZD1222 COVID-19 vaccine. Using immunoSEQ multiplex PCR, the repertoire was profiled, and TCRdb retains in-frame clones only, with some absent. The table records around 140,000 clones, approximately 92% of them present only once. Germline V CDR1 and CDR2: SGHVS, FNYEAQ. The V end lost 3 bases, the J end lost 2 bases, and 20 bases lay between the germline ends. The CDR3 runs to 17 residues. Sample: peripheral blood, taken on day 0 of AZD1222 vaccination. The gene calls are TRBV7-6 and TRBJ2-7; a weak D match, TRBD2 (5 bases). The receptor was derived from an adult in good health. The CDR3 is CASSLPPHLGGTYEQYF. In nucleotides, the CDR3 is TGTGCCAGCAGCTTGCCTCCCCATTTAGGAGGAACCTACGAGCAGTACTTC.